The 12 T cell receptor beta chains listed next were all sequenced from one sample in a study of blood T cell repertoires in COVID-19. Measured with immunoSEQ multiplex PCR; TCRdb has only the in-frame clones, and not every one. Of 250,000 to 400,000 clones in the sample, roughly 89% were seen once. Sequenced sample: PBMCs or T cells enriched from blood (not recorded which). Receptors were obtained from a man aged 55 to 70 who had recovered from COVID-19.

The V call is TRBV29-1, the J call TRBJ2-7, with D perhaps matching TRBD2 (5 bases). CDR1 and CDR2 (germline): SQVTM, ANQGSEA. Trimming took 3 bases from V and 3 from J, leaving 12 bases between them. The CDR3 has 13 amino acids. This CDR3 is CSVEGESYYEQYF. The CDR3 DNA reads TGCAGCGTTGAGGGAGAATCCTACTACGAGCAGTACTTC.

The CDR3 region is CASSSPTGRKAFF. The CDR3 DNA follows: TGTGCCAGCAGTTCCCCGACAGGGCGGAAGGCTTTCTTT. The V gene is TRBV28, the J gene TRBJ1-1, with 7 bases lining up with TRBD1. Germline V gene data show CDR1 as MDHEN and CDR2 as SYDVKM. Unmatched junction bases numbered 10, after V lost 4 bases and J lost 11 bases. The length of the CDR3 is 13 residues.

The chain recombines TRBV5-1 with TRBJ1-4, with TRBD1 identical over 8 bases. CDR1 is SGHRS and CDR2 is YFSETQ in the germline V gene. V dropped 1 base and J dropped 7; count of bases not matched to a gene: 6. This CDR3 comprises 15 residues. The chain's CDR3 is CASSLLSGGGEKLFF. CDR3 coding DNA: TGCGCCAGCAGCTTGTTGTCAGGGGGCGGTGAAAAACTGTTTTTT.

The chain couples TRBV6-6 to TRBJ1-5; TRBD1 is a possible D gene (5 bases). Trimming took 5 bases from V and 0 from J, leaving 17 bases between them. Looked up from germline, CDR1 is MNHNY and CDR2 is SVGAGI (reference sequence). The CDR3 sequence is 17 residues long. The CDR3 region is CASSPRRGPFSNQPQHF. CDR3 coding DNA: TGTGCCAGCAGTCCGCGGAGGGGACCTTTTAGCAATCAGCCCCAGCATTTT.

The V call is TRBV24-1, the J call TRBJ1-1, with D hard to call. CDR1 KGHDR and CDR2 SFDVKD come from the germline V gene. CDR3 length: 15 residues. Trimming left V 2 bases short and J 1 base short, with 10 bases between. The CDR3 reads CATSDSPGGNTEAFF. The CDR3 DNA is TGTGCCACCAGTGATTCGCCGGGTGGGAACACTGAAGCTTTCTTT.

The rearrangement links TRBV7-9 to TRBJ1-1; 8 nucleotides match TRBD1. The CDR3 contains 14 residues. V was clipped by 5 bases and J by 10 bases; unmatched bases: 12. Per germline, CDR1 SEHNR and CDR2 FQNEAQ (reference sequence). CDR3 bases: TGTGCCAGCAGCCGCCAGGGGGCCGAGGGAGGAGCTTTCTTT. It encodes CASSRQGAEGGAFF.

This chain connects TRBV27 to TRBJ1-3, with D maybe TRBD1 (6 bases). Germline-derived CDR1 and CDR2 are MNHEY and SMNVEV (reference sequence). Trimming shortened V by 6 bases and J by 4 bases, and 13 bases separated the two germline ends. The CDR3 contains 14 residues. The CDR3 coding sequence is TGTGCCAGCAGGTTACAGGGCGAAGGAAACACCATATATTTT. The encoded protein is CASRLQGEGNTIYF.

The rearrangement joins TRBV7-8 to TRBJ1-1; D is ambiguous. V lost 4 bases, J lost 4 bases, and 7 bases lay in between. Germline V gives CDR1 SGHVS, CDR2 FQNEAQ. The length of the CDR3 is 12 residues. DNA of the CDR3: TGTGCCAGCAGCTCCCTTCTCACTGAAGCTTTCTTT. It is translated as CASSSLLTEAFF.

The chain has TRBV3-1 (or the pseudogene TRBV3-2) and TRBJ1-2, with D maybe TRBD1 (6 bases). The V end lost 2 bases, the J end lost 4 bases, and 11 bases lay between the germline ends. Germline V CDR1 and CDR2: LGHDT, YNNKEL (reference sequence). The CDR3 consists of 14 residues. The CDR3 spells CASSQSSGAYGYTF. DNA for the CDR3: TGTGCCAGCAGCCAATCCTCAGGGGCCTATGGCTACACCTTC.

The chain has TRBV7-3 and TRBJ2-2, with D possibly being TRBD2 (5 bases). This CDR3 is 14 amino acids long. V gave up 4 bases and J gave up 7 bases, with 13 bases separating them. CDR1 and CDR2 (germline): SGHTA, FQGTGA. The CDR3 DNA sequence: TGTGCCAGCAGCTGGACTGGAGGTGTCGGGGAGCTGTTTTTT. As protein: CASSWTGGVGELFF.

The chain links TRBV7-9 to TRBJ2-1, with TRBD2 identical over 13 bases. J lost 6 bases, V lost 5 bases, and 4 bases had no gene match. The CDR3 length is 15 residues. The V gene's germline CDR1 is SEHNR and CDR2 FQNEAQ (reference sequence). The CDR3 sequence is CASSTRTSGSNEQFF. Here the CDR3 DNA reads TGTGCCAGCAGCACCCGGACTAGCGGGAGCAATGAGCAGTTCTTC.

The rearrangement links TRBV4-2 to TRBJ2-1; the D gene is possibly TRBD1 (6 bases). V was pared by 2 bases and J by 0 bases, with 11 bases between. Germline CDR1 and CDR2: LGHNA and YNFKEQ. This CDR3 has 16 amino acids. The CDR3 DNA reads as TGTGCCAGCAGCCAAACCGACAGGAGCTCCTACAATGAGCAGTTCTTC. Translated: CASSQTDRSSYNEQFF.